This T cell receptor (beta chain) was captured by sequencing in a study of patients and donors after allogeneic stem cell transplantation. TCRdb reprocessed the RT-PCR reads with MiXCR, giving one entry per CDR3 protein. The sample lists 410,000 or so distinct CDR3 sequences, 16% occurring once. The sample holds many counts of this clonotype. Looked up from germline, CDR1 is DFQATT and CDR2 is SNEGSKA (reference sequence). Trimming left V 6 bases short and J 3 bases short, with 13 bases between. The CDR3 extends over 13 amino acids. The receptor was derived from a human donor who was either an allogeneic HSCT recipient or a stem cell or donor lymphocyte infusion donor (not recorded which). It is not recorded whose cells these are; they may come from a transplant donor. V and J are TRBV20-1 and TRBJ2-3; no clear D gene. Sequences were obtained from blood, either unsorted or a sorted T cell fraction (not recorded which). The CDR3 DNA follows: TGCAGTGCCCCACCCCGGATGACAGATACGCAGTATTTT. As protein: CSAPPRMTDTQYF.